The clone carrying this T cell receptor beta chain is categorized as medium-sized. Its specificity is not known. This specimen comes from a study of response to subunit inactivated influenza vaccine. Study-wide results and caveats: Authors suggested each seasonal influenza vaccination recruits few new T cells.

Germline V gives CDR1 MDHEN, CDR2 SYDVKM. Trimming cost V 4 bases and J 4 bases; bases outside gene matches: 9. This CDR3 has 17 amino acids. TCRdb itself ran the RT-PCR reads through MiXCR, one entry per CDR3 protein. Of approximately 160,000 distinct CDR3 sequences in the sample, about 10% were seen once. The sequencing here drew on CD8+ T cells sorted from PBMCs, taken roughly 24 months after vaccination. The chain combines TRBV28 with TRBJ2-1; 11 bases line up with TRBD2. The clonotype was recovered from a man between 45 and 75 years old who received an inactivated influenza vaccine. The CDR3 DNA is TGTGCCAGCAGTTCCTTAACACTAGCGGGAGATTACAATGAGCAGTTCTTC. It codes for CASSSLTLAGDYNEQFF.